Detailed here is one T cell receptor (beta chain). The data were taken from a study of blood T cell repertoires in COVID-19. About the research overall: The United States, Italy and Spain were the sources of the acute and convalescent COVID-19 samples. The cDNA or gDNA used as material had been derived from T cells, B-cell-depleted T cells, or PBMCs.

Study processing details: Scientists estimated how many nucleated cells there were by amplifying reference gene primers. Measured with immunoSEQ multiplex PCR; TCRdb has only the in-frame clones, and not every one. Clonal size and the V and J genes are those of that table, whereas D and trimming came from the DNA. Here the sample spans under 450,000 clones, roughly 90% being singletons. Recruited during active infection, patients (from Seattle) were subsequently followed longitudinally. CDR3 length equals 13 residues. Germline V lookup: CDR1 MNHEY, CDR2 SVGEGT. V was trimmed by 5 bases and J by 3 bases, leaving 8 bases between them.

The sequenced material came from peripheral blood. The gene calls are TRBV6-2 or TRBV6-3 and TRBJ1-5; D perhaps matches TRBD1 (6 bases). This receptor was obtained from a woman in her thirties or forties with COVID-19, enrolled during active disease. Here the CDR3 DNA reads TGTGCCAGCAGTGACAGGTACAATCAGCCCCAGCATTTT. This sequence encodes CASSDRYNQPQHF.